Presented here are 22 T cell receptor beta chains from one specimen sequenced in a study of blood T cells in healthy people across ages. A second PCR, run for about 7 to 11 cycles, used a sample-barcoded 5' primer plus a J-beta primer mix. Using its own MiXCR run on the 5' RACE reads, TCRdb lists one record per CDR3 protein. The table includes 1.5 million to 2 million distinct CDR3 sequences, more than 35% detected once. The sequencing sample was made of blood. The receptor source for this set is a human donor in good health.

This clonotype was seen only a few times. This chain uses TRBV28 with TRBJ1-1, with D possibly being TRBD1 (5 bases). In germline, CDR1 is MDHEN, CDR2 SYDVKM. CDR3 length: 16 amino acids. V was shortened by 2 bases and J by 5 bases, with 18 bases between the two germline ends. CDR3 sequence: CASSLVAGRTKTEAFF. The CDR3 DNA sequence: TGTGCCAGCAGTTTAGTCGCAGGGAGGACCAAGACTGAAGCTTTCTTT.

The rearrangement joins TRBV28 to TRBJ2-1, with D unclear. This CDR3 is built from 13 residues. V gave up 6 bases and J gave up 8 bases, with 14 bases separating them. Germline V gives CDR1 MDHEN, CDR2 SYDVKM. This CDR3 is CASRVGLYYEQFF. The CDR3 nucleotides read TGTGCCAGCAGGGTTGGCCTATATTATGAGCAGTTCTTC.

This rearrangement joins TRBV29-1 to TRBJ1-2; weak D call: TRBD1 (6 bases). CDR1 and CDR2 (germline): SQVTM, ANQGSEA. This CDR3 spans 15 amino acids. V dropped 0 bases and J dropped 0 bases, with 11 bases sitting between them. This CDR3 reads CSVEDNGQSNYGYTF. Here the CDR3 DNA reads TGCAGCGTTGAAGATAATGGACAGTCTAACTATGGCTACACCTTC.

The rearrangement uses TRBV7-9 and TRBJ2-4, with a weak D call TRBD2 (6 bases). Trimming left V 5 bases short and J 7 bases short, with 12 bases between. The CDR3 is 13 residues long. Germline CDR1 SEHNR, CDR2 FQNEAQ (reference sequence). The CDR3 DNA reads TGTGCCAGCAGCCTGGGGGGTAATAACATTCAGTACTTC. Translating gives CASSLGGNNIQYF.

The J gene is TRBJ1-2, the V gene TRBV7-2; 9 positions match TRBD1. The germline V gene encodes CDR1 SGHTA and CDR2 FQGNSA. Trimming cost V 5 bases and J 8 bases; bases outside gene matches: 6. CDR3 length: 13 amino acids. The CDR3 protein is CASSTDRGIGYTF. In nucleotides, the CDR3 is TGTGCCAGCAGCACGGACAGGGGCATCGGCTACACCTTC.

The chain joins TRBV20-1 to TRBJ2-3, with 12 nucleotides matching TRBD2. The trim removed 5 bases at V and 1 base at J, leaving 7 bases unmatched. CDR1 is DFQATT, CDR2 SNEGSKA, per germline (reference sequence). This CDR3 is 16 amino acids long. The DNA of the CDR3 is TGCAGTGCTCTTGGACTAGCGGGGCCAGGCACAGATACGCAGTATTTT. This codes for CSALGLAGPGTDTQYF.

The V and J genes are TRBV11-2 and TRBJ2-1; TRBD2 aligns across 11 bases. J was trimmed by 3 bases and V by 7 bases; bases with no gene match: 14. CDR3 length equals 18 residues. CDR1 SGHAT and CDR2 FQNNGV come from the germline V gene. The CDR3 loop reads CASNHGPRLAGIYNEQFF. CDR3 DNA sequence: TGTGCCAGCAACCACGGGCCCCGACTAGCGGGGATCTACAATGAGCAGTTCTTC. Supplemented by reference TRBV11-2 and TRBJ2-1, the full variable domain reads EAGVAQSPRYKIIEKRQSVAFWCNPISGHATLYWYQQILGQGPKLLIQFQNNGVVDDSQLPKDRFSAERLKGVDSTLKIQPAKLEDSAVYLCASNHGPRLAGIYNEQFFGPGTRLTVL.

The genes are TRBV6-1 and TRBJ2-5; possibly TRBD1 or TRBD2 for D (5 bases each). V was cut by 0 bases and J by 11 bases, with 13 bases left in between. The CDR3 is made up of 13 amino acids. Germline values: CDR1 MNHNS, CDR2 SASEGT. DNA for the CDR3: TGTGCCAGCAGTGAAGCGGGGGTTTGGGAGCAGTACTTC. This encodes CASSEAGVWEQYF.

This clonotype was seen a handful of times. The chain employs TRBV20-1 and TRBJ1-2; D uncertain. The CDR3 spans 14 residues. Germline V lookup: CDR1 DFQATT, CDR2 SNEGSKA (reference sequence). V was trimmed by 4 bases and J by 8 bases, leaving 20 bases between them. This chain's CDR3 is CSAIKAQTIGGYTF. In nucleotides, the CDR3 is TGCAGTGCTATCAAAGCGCAAACGATAGGGGGCTACACCTTC.

This rearrangement joins TRBV24-1 to TRBJ2-5, with TRBD2 as a possible D gene (6 bases). Trimming pared 3 bases from V and 5 bases from J, leaving 9 bases between. The CDR3 extends over 13 amino acids. The germline gives CDR1 KGHDR, CDR2 SFDVKD. As DNA, the CDR3 is TGTGCCACCAGTGATGGGGGGTGGGAGACCCAGTACTTC. Residues: CATSDGGWETQYF.

The V call is TRBV10-3, the J call TRBJ1-5; unclear D gene. Trimming cost V 2 bases and J 3 bases, with 5 bases left between them. This CDR3 has 13 residues. Germline assignment: CDR1 ENHRY and CDR2 SYGVKD. CDR3 in DNA: TGTGCCATCAGTGAGGTATCCAATCAGCCCCAGCATTTT. Translated: CAISEVSNQPQHF.

The V gene is TRBV7-9, the J gene TRBJ2-1; D is perhaps TRBD1 or TRBD2 (5 bases each). Germline CDR1 and CDR2: SEHNR and FQNEAQ (reference sequence). This CDR3 has 13 amino acids. Trimming took 6 bases from V and 3 from J, leaving 9 bases between them. CDR3 protein: CASRGRDYNEQFF. In nucleotides, the CDR3 is TGTGCCAGCAGGGGACGGGACTACAATGAGCAGTTCTTC. The full variable domain, completed using reference TRBV7-9 and TRBJ2-1, is DTGVSQNPRHKITKRGQNVTFRCDPISEHNRLYWYRQTLGQGPEFLTYFQNEAQLEKSRLLSDRFSAERPKGSFSTLEIQRTEQGDSAMYLCASRGRDYNEQFFGPGTRLTVL.

In the case of this clonotype: The junction departs from germline at one end; a sequencing error may be responsible. This chain links TRBV28 with TRBJ2-4, with D perhaps matching TRBD1 or TRBD2 (5 bases each). The CDR3 has 13 amino acids. CDR1 is MDHEN and CDR2 is SYDVKM in the germline V gene. CDR3 nucleotides: TGTGCCAGGCCGGACGGGGCAGAAAACATCCAGTACTTC. It specifies CARPDGAENIQYF.

The chain uses TRBV20-1 and TRBJ1-1, with no clear D. The CDR3 is made up of 15 amino acids. Trimming left V 1 base short and J 0 bases short, with 12 bases between. Germline V gene lookup returns CDR1 DFQATT and CDR2 SNEGSKA (reference sequence). In DNA, the CDR3 is TGCAGTGCTAGAGTGGGCAGCAAGATGAACACTGAAGCTTTCTTT. Translated: CSARVGSKMNTEAFF.

V usage is TRBV10-3 and J usage is TRBJ2-5; a possible D gene is TRBD1 (5 bases). V was clipped by 10 bases and J by 5 bases, with 20 bases between them. Germline CDR1 and CDR2: ENHRY and SYGVKD. The CDR3 is 14 residues long. CDR3 coding DNA: TGTGCCAGCGCTACCCAGGGTCCGGAGGAGACCCAGTACTTC. Translated, it gives CASATQGPEETQYF.

This clonotype came up a few times. The genes are TRBV20-1 and TRBJ1-2; no clear D. The germline gives CDR1 DFQATT, CDR2 SNEGSKA (reference sequence). Trimming stripped 8 bases from V and 5 bases from J, with 15 bases between. This CDR3 comprises 12 residues. The DNA of the CDR3 is TGCAGTCCTAAAAGGTCCGATTATGGCTACACCTTC. Protein: CSPKRSDYGYTF.

The DNA for the CDR3 is TGCAGTGCTAGAATGTCGCTAGCGGGGGATGGCTCCTACAATGAGCAGTTCTTC. It specifies CSARMSLAGDGSYNEQFF. The chain recombines TRBV20-1 with TRBJ2-1; 10 bases align to TRBD2. This CDR3 is built from 18 residues. Germline V gives CDR1 DFQATT, CDR2 SNEGSKA (reference sequence). With V trimmed by 2 bases and J by 0 bases, 10 bases remained unmatched.

The chain links TRBV11-2 to TRBJ2-5; a weak D match, TRBD1 (6 bases). The V end lost 6 bases, the J end lost 5 bases, and 13 bases lay between the germline ends. There are 13 residues in the CDR3. Germline CDR1 SGHAT, CDR2 FQNNGV. The CDR3 region has the DNA TGTGCCAGCAGTAGGGACAAGAGGGAGACCCAGTACTTC. This codes for CASSRDKRETQYF. Using reference TRBV11-2 and TRBJ2-5 for the parts outside the CDR3, the full variable domain is EAGVAQSPRYKIIEKRQSVAFWCNPISGHATLYWYQQILGQGPKLLIQFQNNGVVDDSQLPKDRFSAERLKGVDSTLKIQPAKLEDSAVYLCASSRDKRETQYFGPGTRLLVL.

This clonotype was observed a few times. The chain's CDR3 is CSARVVNSYEQYF. In DNA form, the CDR3 reads TGCAGTGCTAGAGTCGTGAACTCCTACGAGCAGTACTTC. The chain has TRBV20-1 and TRBJ2-7; D unresolved. The CDR3 extends over 13 amino acids. Trimming stripped 1 base from V and 0 bases from J, with 7 bases between. Germline CDR1 DFQATT, CDR2 SNEGSKA (reference sequence).

This clonotype was counted only a few times. This chain links TRBV5-1 with TRBJ1-6, with D perhaps TRBD1 (6 bases). Germline assignment: CDR1 SGHRS and CDR2 YFSETQ. The V and J ends lost 3 bases and 0 bases respectively, with 16 bases between them. This CDR3 has 18 residues. CDR3 sequence (DNA): TGCGCCAGCAGCTCTGGGACGGGGGCGAGCTCCTATAATTCACCCCTCCACTTT. Protein: CASSSGTGASSYNSPLHF.

V is TRBV3-1 and J is TRBJ2-1; 7 bases match TRBD2. The CDR3 extends over 15 amino acids. From germline, CDR1 is LGHDT and CDR2 YNNKEL (reference sequence). With V trimmed by 4 bases and J by 7 bases, 10 bases remained unmatched. This CDR3 reads CASSLLAKEGNEQFF. The DNA of the CDR3 is TGTGCCAGCAGCCTACTAGCGAAAGAAGGGAATGAGCAGTTCTTC.

The gene calls are TRBV4-1 and TRBJ1-3; 7 bases match TRBD1. After removal of 4 bases from V and 1 base from J, the junction contained 10 bases not matched to a gene. CDR1 is MGHRA and CDR2 is YSYEKL in the germline V gene. The CDR3 is 17 amino acids. CDR3 in DNA: TGCGCCAGCAGCCCCGGGACAGAAGGCCTTTCTGGAAACACCATATATTTT. This translates into CASSPGTEGLSGNTIYF.